This entry is about one T cell receptor (beta chain). As yet, its antigen is unknown. Trimming left V 10 bases short and J 3 bases short, with 16 bases between. The CDR3 consists of 14 residues. Looked up from germline, CDR1 is SNHLY and CDR2 is FYNNEI. This specimen belongs to a study of cytomegalovirus exposure and HLA in healthy donors. The study, taken as a whole, reports: Excluded were some V segments that proved indistinguishable, including TRBV6-2 and TRBV6-3. Sequencing artifact likely explains a cluster of highly shared sequence variants.

The PCR contained 60 Vbeta and 13 Jbeta primers. Original handling: The count from a later analysis was 65 million to 90 million unique TCR beta chains, approximately 9.9 million of them shared. Clones were sequenced by immunoSEQ multiplex PCR, and TCRdb holds only the in-frame ones, with some missing. V and J calls and clone size are as listed in that table; D and trimming were resolved from the DNA. The data show around 90,000 clones, approximately 86% seen once. This sequence joins TRBV2 and TRBJ1-5; possible D gene TRBD1, 5 bases. Sequencing was carried out using PBMCs. The clonotype comes from a man aged 25 to 45 in good health and CMV-seropositive. CDR3 sequence (DNA): TGTGCCACCCAACCTCCAGGGCACAATCAGCCCCAGCATTTT. It is translated as CATQPPGHNQPQHF.